This TCR beta chain was identified during a study of T cells in Graves' hyperthyroidism and ophthalmopathy. RNA transcripts yielded amplified TCR beta CDR3 regions. TCR CDR3 regions were first amplified by RT-PCR with HTBI primers. Using its own MiXCR run on the multiplex PCR reads, TCRdb lists one record per CDR3 protein. This table holds almost 600,000 distinct CDR3 sequences, approximately 15% found once. Trimming removed 0 bases at V and 14 bases at J, with 20 bases between. CDR1 is DFQATT and CDR2 is SNEGSKA in the germline V gene (reference sequence). This CDR3 spans 15 amino acids. This clonotype occurred many times. Diagnosis of hyperthyroidism was new in patients aged 18 to 65, and its duration was under 2 months.

The V call is TRBV20-1, the J call TRBJ1-6; D unresolved. Material: blood. The TCR sequence derives from a woman in her 30s with Graves' hyperthyroidism that later progressed to Graves' ophthalmopathy. CDR3 in amino acids: CSARDGHITDVALHF. The CDR3 nucleotides read TGCAGTGCTAGAGATGGTCACATAACGGATGTGGCCCTCCACTTT.